The 8 T cell receptor beta chains listed next were all sequenced from one sample in a study of Ad26.COV2.S vaccination and SARS-CoV-2 variants. Treatment in this sample: some 19 received Ad26.COV2.S at low or high dose, single or two shots; several received placebo; per-sample allocation not given. Day 63 after the first injection of vaccine or placebo was the sampling time. Sequencing was performed with immunoSEQ multiplex PCR; in TCRdb, only in-frame clones are kept and a portion is missing. Here the sample spans hundreds of thousands of clones, around 87% being singletons. Source: peripheral blood, taken in a trial of Ad26.COV2.S vaccine versus placebo. These receptors originate from a person aged 18-60 years who received the Ad26.COV2.S COVID-19 vaccine or a placebo.

This clone has just one count. Here the CDR3 reads CASSPKGTGTLQVGETQYF. The CDR3 nucleotides are TGTGCCAGCAGTCCCAAAGGGACAGGGACCTTGCAAGTGGGAGAGACCCAGTACTTC. The chain uses TRBV27 and TRBJ2-5, with 9 bases that match TRBD1. V lost 5 bases to trimming and J lost 4 bases; unmatched junction nucleotides: 20. CDR3 size: 19 residues. The germline V gene encodes CDR1 MNHEY and CDR2 SMNVEV (reference sequence).

The genes are TRBV2 and TRBJ2-7; 12 bases are a match to TRBD2. CDR1 and CDR2 (germline): SNHLY, FYNNEI. With 6 bases clipped from V and 0 bases from J, the junction kept 6 bases outside the gene matches. The length of the CDR3 is 16 residues. Here the CDR3 DNA reads TGTGCCAGCAGAGGCGGGACTAGCGGGTTCTCCTACGAGCAGTACTTC. Protein sequence: CASRGGTSGFSYEQYF.

This rearrangement joins TRBV7-9 to TRBJ2-3; D unresolved. Germline lookup yields CDR1 SEHNR and CDR2 FQNEAQ (reference sequence). The CDR3 spans 14 residues. The V gene lost 2 bases and the J gene lost 4 bases, with 10 bases spanning the gap. The chain's CDR3 is CASSLRPEADTQYF. The CDR3 DNA reads as TGTGCCAGCAGCTTAAGGCCTGAAGCAGATACGCAGTATTTT.

In DNA form, the CDR3 reads TGTGCCATCAGTGAGTCCCCCCCTAGTCTGACCGGGGAGCTGTTTTTT. Protein sequence: CAISESPPSLTGELFF. This chain uses TRBV10-3 with TRBJ2-2, with unresolved D. Germline CDR1 and CDR2: ENHRY and SYGVKD. V lost 0 bases and J lost 5, with 13 bases in between. CDR3 length: 16 residues.

This clone has a single count. The CDR3 DNA follows: TGTGCCAGCAGTCGAGGGGGATATCAGCCCCAGCATTTT. Amino acid sequence: CASSRGGYQPQHF. The chain combines TRBV12-3 or TRBV12-4 with TRBJ1-5, with D maybe TRBD1 (6 bases). V lost 5 bases and J 5 bases, leaving 10 bases between the germline ends. The CDR3 extends over 13 amino acids.

This chain connects TRBV4-1 to TRBJ2-7; D might be TRBD1 (5 bases). The CDR3 contains 14 residues. V was cut by 4 bases and J by 5 bases, with 15 bases left in between. CDR1 and CDR2 from the germline V gene are MGHRA and YSYEKL. CDR3: CASSPGPGPHEQYF. CDR3 DNA: TGCGCCAGCAGCCCCGGGCCAGGGCCCCACGAGCAGTACTTC.

The chain couples TRBV5-6 to TRBJ1-2; D call uncertain. The germline gives CDR1 SGHDT, CDR2 YYEEEE. Trimming left V 3 bases short and J 4 bases short, with 7 bases between. This CDR3 comprises 12 residues. The CDR3 loop reads CASSSPSYGYTF. CDR3 sequence (DNA): TGTGCCAGCAGCTCACCAAGCTATGGCTACACCTTC.

This clone has a single count. The chain links TRBV27 to TRBJ2-1; TRBD2 might be the D (5 bases). The CDR3 contains 12 residues. Between the trimmed V and J ends, which lost 5 bases and 5 bases, there was a span of 7 bases. CDR1 MNHEY and CDR2 SMNVEV come from the germline V gene (reference sequence). CDR3: CASSDYDNEQFF. As DNA, the CDR3 is TGTGCCAGCAGTGACTACGACAATGAGCAGTTCTTC.